A single sample is the source of the 19 T cell receptor beta chains below, sequenced in a study of monozygotic twins with inflammatory bowel disease. Reprocessing the 5' RACE reads, TCRdb reports a single entry for every CDR3 protein and omits DNA. Its table lists a few hundred thousand distinct CDR3 sequences. Sequencing was done on a sample of blood. Source of these receptors: a human donor with ulcerative colitis or Crohn's disease, or a healthy co-twin of an affected twin (not recorded which).

This CDR3 is CASSLPTSGSSYEQYF. The rearrangement joins TRBV4-2 to TRBJ2-7; absent DNA, TCRdb's TRBD2 call cannot be checked. In germline, CDR1 is LGHNA, CDR2 YNFKEQ. This CDR3 spans 16 amino acids.

This chain links TRBV5-4 with TRBJ2-5; TCRdb names TRBD1, which stays unverified in the absence of DNA. The CDR3 contains 15 residues. Germline V gives CDR1 SGHNT, CDR2 YYREEE (reference sequence). CDR3 in amino acids: CASRSDPENQETQYF.

CDR3 in amino acids: CASSQDSKGTYEQYF. The chain recombines TRBV3-1 with TRBJ2-7. CDR1 and CDR2 from the germline V gene are LGHDT and YNNKEL (reference sequence). The CDR3 contains 15 residues.

The rearrangement uses TRBV7-2 and TRBJ2-1; as DNA is missing, the TRBD2 call by TCRdb cannot be tested. This CDR3 comprises 15 residues. Germline loops: CDR1 SGHTA, CDR2 FQGNSA. CDR3 sequence: CASSIGTSRLDEQFF.

The chain joins TRBV5-1 to TRBJ2-6; the TRBD1 assignment by TCRdb is unverifiable without DNA. The CDR3 extends over 15 amino acids. From germline, CDR1 is SGHRS and CDR2 YFSETQ. The CDR3 region is CASSFPGPGANVLTF. The full variable domain, rest sourced from reference TRBV5-1 and TRBJ2-6, is KAGVTQTPRYLIKTRGQQVTLSCSPISGHRSVSWYQQTPGQGLQFLFEYFSETQRNKGNFPGRFSGRQFSNSRSEMNVSTLELGDSALYLCASSFPGPGANVLTFGAGSRLTVL.

The V call is TRBV5-1, the J call TRBJ2-6. The CDR3 loop spans 16 amino acids. Germline CDR1 reads SGHRS; CDR2 reads YFSETQ. CDR3 residues: CASSLSTTAGANVLTF.

The chain links TRBV24-1 to TRBJ1-2; lacking DNA, the TRBD1 call made by TCRdb goes unchecked. This CDR3 spans 13 amino acids. Per the germline V gene, CDR1 is KGHDR and CDR2 is SFDVKD. The CDR3 loop is CATSDPGQVGYTF.

The chain uses TRBV5-1 and TRBJ1-1; TCRdb names TRBD1, which stays unverified in the absence of DNA. Germline CDR1 SGHRS, CDR2 YFSETQ. The CDR3 extends over 19 amino acids. The chain's CDR3 is CASSLGPNRKQSGNTEAFF. Complete variable domain (other parts from reference TRBV5-1 and TRBJ1-1): KAGVTQTPRYLIKTRGQQVTLSCSPISGHRSVSWYQQTPGQGLQFLFEYFSETQRNKGNFPGRFSGRQFSNSRSEMNVSTLELGDSALYLCASSLGPNRKQSGNTEAFFGQGTRLTVV.

This chain connects TRBV5-1 to TRBJ2-7; TCRdb's D call of TRBD1 is untestable without DNA. Germline V CDR1 and CDR2: SGHRS, YFSETQ. This CDR3 is built from 16 residues. CDR3 sequence reads: CASSLRGDRATYEQYF.

J is TRBJ1-6 and V is TRBV20-1. The CDR3 covers 15 residues. Germline CDR1 DFQATT, CDR2 SNEGSKA (reference sequence). The CDR3 spells CSARDPGLNNSPLHF.

The rearrangement joins TRBV7-2 to TRBJ2-7; TCRdb outputs TRBD2, but without DNA this stays unchecked. The CDR3 is 13 residues long. The germline V gene encodes CDR1 SGHTA and CDR2 FQGNSA. CDR3 residues: CASSLAGRATLNF.

The chain links TRBV5-1 to TRBJ1-1. The CDR3 has 13 amino acids. CDR1 SGHRS and CDR2 YFSETQ come from the germline V gene. This chain's CDR3 is CASKEGSDTEAFF.

The genes are TRBV6-1 and TRBJ2-2; absent DNA, TCRdb's TRBD2 call cannot be checked. The germline gives CDR1 MNHNS, CDR2 SASEGT. This CDR3 is 16 amino acids long. The CDR3 reads CASSRDSLSGTGELFF.

The genes are TRBV6-5 and TRBJ2-1; TCRdb selects TRBD2, and the lack of DNA leaves this call unchecked. The V gene's germline CDR1 is MNHEY and CDR2 SVGAGI. This CDR3 spans 18 amino acids. The chain's CDR3 is CASSSVGGGLAGVGEQFF.

The V call is TRBV5-1, the J call TRBJ1-3; TCRdb gives TRBD1 as the D gene, but with no DNA this cannot be confirmed. The CDR3 totals 16 residues. Germline V lookup: CDR1 SGHRS, CDR2 YFSETQ. CDR3 protein: CASSADGGRSGNTIYF.

CDR3 in amino acids: CSASEPGGPYNEQFF. The rearrangement joins TRBV20-1 to TRBJ2-1; the D gene TCRdb calls, TRBD2, cannot be checked with no DNA. The CDR3 totals 15 residues. The germline gives CDR1 DFQATT, CDR2 SNEGSKA (reference sequence).

This chain uses TRBV7-9 with TRBJ1-2; with no DNA, the TCRdb D assignment of TRBD1 cannot be verified. Germline V gene lookup returns CDR1 SEHNR and CDR2 FQNEAQ (reference sequence). This CDR3 comprises 15 residues. CDR3 in amino acids: CASSSPDRGNYGYTF.

The rearrangement links TRBV7-2 to TRBJ1-2. Germline CDR1 reads SGHTA; CDR2 reads FQGNSA. The CDR3 loop spans 15 amino acids. CDR3 protein: CASSLDRDRTIGYTF.

This chain links TRBV29-1 with TRBJ1-1. Germline V lookup: CDR1 SQVTM, CDR2 ANQGSEA. The CDR3 extends over 12 amino acids. The CDR3 is CSVGRGGTEAFF.